This T cell receptor beta chain was identified in a study of blood T cell repertoires in COVID-19 (dated by TCRdb to about 2020). About the study as a whole: Samples from collaborators originated in the United States, Italy and Spain and spanned both the acute and convalescent phases of COVID-19. The prospective study material was composed of cDNA or gDNA derived from T cells, B-cell-depleted T cells, or PBMCs. Deeply sampled blood TCRbeta repertoires from subjects exposed to, actively infected with, or recovered from COVID-19 were included in the dataset. A freely available public database, intended as a resource for researchers studying the immune response to SARS-CoV-2, is where the repertoires were released. The samples were drawn from two sources: the first 160 participants of the ongoing ImmuneRACE study, and about 1,300 subjects contributed by 6 global collaborators. The sample metadata nearly always contained a de-identified subject ID, COVID-19 status, age in years and sex. Where available, HLA class I and class II types were taken from metadata supplied by the sample provider and were not determined by assay-based typing.

Between the V and J ends, shortened by 0 bases and 10 bases respectively, the junction contains 16 bases. According to the germline V gene, CDR1 reads SGHRS and CDR2 reads YFSETQ. From its cysteine to its phenylalanine, the CDR3 spans 14 amino acids. Only the CDR3 portion is preserved as DNA: 42 bases, with reading frame beginning at the first base. TCRbeta CDR3 regions were amplified from genomic DNA by means of the immunoSEQ Assay, a bias-controlled multiplex PCR. On the study's bioinformatics: The number of nucleated cells in each sample was estimated from the amplification of reference gene primers within the assay. To quantify the absolute abundance of each unique TCRbeta CDR3 rearrangement, sequence reads were collapsed and filtered. For each sample, productive Simpson clonality was calculated as the square root of Simpson's diversity index across productive rearrangements. This immuneACCESS table, as held by TCRdb, lists in-frame sequences with V and J called but not all clones. Of the missing ones, under half trace to an unresolved V gene in checked studies; the others have no known cause. Clone size and V and J calls were adopted from that table, with D and trimming inferred from the DNA. The sample data list 430,000 or so clones, and around nine tenths of these were observed just once. The ten largest clonotypes hold 1.4% to 1.5% of the sample.

In the prospective study, participants were roughly 18 to 95 years old, resided in about two dozen geographic areas of the United States, and were enrolled through a virtual design. Cohort assignment in the prospective study relied on participant-reported clinical history from a screening survey and a study questionnaire. A participant counted as exposed if, within 2 weeks of entering the study, that participant had been in contact with someone who had a PCR-confirmed or clinician-diagnosed COVID-19 case. Each participant in the prospective study had whole blood, serum and a nasopharyngeal or oropharyngeal swab collected by mobile phlebotomists. Additional blood draws and questionnaires over a roughly two-month period could optionally be provided by prospective study participants. Blood samples from the prospective study were shipped frozen or at room temperature prior to DNA extraction. General study outcomes and caveats: How much clinical and demographic metadata was included differed by source and by participant, and the metadata was provided uncurated.

Notes on this clone: The antigen this receptor binds is unknown. Base qualities are missing; no much larger clone stands one base away.

This receptor was obtained from a woman under 30 who had been exposed to COVID-19. Material: PBMCs or T cells enriched from blood (not recorded which). Recombination linked TRBV5-1 to TRBJ1-1, with no confidently assigned D gene. The CDR3 region reads CASSLDEGLGGAFF. The sequenced DNA: TGCGCCAGCAGCTTGGACGAAGGCCTGGGAGGAGCTTTCTTT.